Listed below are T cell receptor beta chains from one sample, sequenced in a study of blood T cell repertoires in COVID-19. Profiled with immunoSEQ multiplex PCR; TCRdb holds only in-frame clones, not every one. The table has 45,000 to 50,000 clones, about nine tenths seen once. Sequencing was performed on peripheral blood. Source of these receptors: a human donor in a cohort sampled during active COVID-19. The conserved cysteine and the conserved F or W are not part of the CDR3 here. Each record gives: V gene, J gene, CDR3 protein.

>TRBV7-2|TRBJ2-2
ASSLTGQGNTGELF
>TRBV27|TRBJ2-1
ASSFRLVSSYNEQF
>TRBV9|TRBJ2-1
ASSEGTGNEQF
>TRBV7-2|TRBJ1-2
ASSLAGFDGYT
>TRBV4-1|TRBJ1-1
ASSHKQGNAEAF
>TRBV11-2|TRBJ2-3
ASSPSSGGGTQY
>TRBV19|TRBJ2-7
ASSIGSLRSYEQY
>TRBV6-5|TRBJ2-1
ASSYSGAQTNEQF
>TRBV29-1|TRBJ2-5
SVGLRLAVQETQY
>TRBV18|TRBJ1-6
ASSPSQGASPLH
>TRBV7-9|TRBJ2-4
ASSPWGYRVDDIQY
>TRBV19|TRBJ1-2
ASSIDGQAAGYGYT
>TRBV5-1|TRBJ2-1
ASSLALAGVLDEQF
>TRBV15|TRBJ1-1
ATKALGAMNTEAF
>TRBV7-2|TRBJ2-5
ASSLAGLAGEILH